This paragraph covers one T cell receptor (beta chain) sequence. This sample was included in a study of blood T cell repertoires in COVID-19. Across the study: COVID-19 samples from acute and convalescent phases originated in the United States, Italy and Spain. The analysed material was cDNA or gDNA that came from T cells, B-cell-depleted T cells, or PBMCs.

The CDR3 spans 13 residues. Germline V lookup: CDR1 MNHEY, CDR2 SVGAGI. Trimming shortened V by 7 bases and J by 0 bases, and 9 bases separated the two germline ends. Using immunoSEQ multiplex PCR, the repertoire was profiled, and TCRdb retains in-frame clones only, with some absent. The data show some 110,000 clones, with 65% to 80% seen just once and roughly 2.5% held by the top ten. The clonotype was recovered from a man over 45 with acute or convalescent COVID-19. This sequence joins TRBV6-5 and TRBJ1-1; D perhaps matches TRBD1 (6 bases). Specimen: peripheral blood. The CDR3 DNA is TGTGCCAGCAAAAGGGACATGAACACTGAAGCTTTCTTT. Translating it yields CASKRDMNTEAFF.